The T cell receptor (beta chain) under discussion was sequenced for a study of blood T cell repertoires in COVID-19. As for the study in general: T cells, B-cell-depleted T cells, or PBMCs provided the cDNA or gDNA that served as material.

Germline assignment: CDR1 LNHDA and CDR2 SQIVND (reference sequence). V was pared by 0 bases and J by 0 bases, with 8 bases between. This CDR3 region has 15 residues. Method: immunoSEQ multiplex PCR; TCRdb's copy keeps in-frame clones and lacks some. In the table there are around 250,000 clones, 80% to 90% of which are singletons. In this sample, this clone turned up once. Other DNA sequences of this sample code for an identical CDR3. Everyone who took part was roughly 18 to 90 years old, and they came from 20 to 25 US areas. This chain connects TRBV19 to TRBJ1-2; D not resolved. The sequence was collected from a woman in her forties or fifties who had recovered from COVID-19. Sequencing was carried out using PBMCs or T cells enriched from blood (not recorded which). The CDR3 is CASSIDQAANYGYTF. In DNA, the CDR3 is TGTGCCAGTAGTATAGATCAGGCAGCTAACTATGGCTACACCTTC.